These T cell receptor beta chains were read from a single sample in a study of blood T cell repertoires in COVID-19. TCRdb's copy holds only in-frame clones and misses some; the assay was immunoSEQ multiplex PCR. The sample contains approximately 90,000 clones, 80% of which appear only once. The sequencing sample was made of peripheral blood. The source is a woman older than 75 with acute or convalescent COVID-19. Both conserved end residues are part of each CDR3. The D gene is left open where the match is weak. Size is omitted from some rows. Given values are once, few, many or a class for expanded clones.

D gene	clone size	J gene	V gene	CDR3 DNA	CDR3 protein
NA	few	TRBJ1-1	TRBV5-1	TGCGCCAGCAGCTTACACGTTAACACTGAAGCTTTCTTT	CASSLHVNTEAFF
NA	NA	TRBJ2-7	TRBV27	TGTGCCAGCAACTCCCGGGACAAGGTTTCCTACGAGCAGTACTTC	CASNSRDKVSYEQYF
NA	once	TRBJ2-7	TRBV5-6	TGTGCCAGCAGGCTTTGGGGGGACGGTCCCTACGAGCAGTACTTC	CASRLWGDGPYEQYF
NA	NA	TRBJ1-4	TRBV6-1	TGTGCCAGCAGTGAAGGGAGGCGGGGGCTTAGGGAAAAACTGTTTTTT	CASSEGRRGLREKLFF
TRBD1	NA	TRBJ2-5	TRBV4-1	TGCGCCAGCAGCCACCTCCTCGGACAGTGGGACAGAGAGACCCAGTACTTC	CASSHLLGQWDRETQYF
NA	NA	TRBJ1-6	TRBV4-1	TGCGCCAGCAGCCAAGAGAGTCAGGGGCCTTCCTATAATTCACCCCTCCACTTT	CASSQESQGPSYNSPLHF
TRBD1	once	TRBJ2-1	TRBV7-3	TGTGCCAGCAGCTTAGGACAGGGCTATGAGCAGTTCTTC	CASSLGQGYEQFF
TRBD1	NA	TRBJ2-5	TRBV7-8	TGTGCCAGCAGCTTGACAGGGTGGGAGACCCAGTACTTC	CASSLTGWETQYF
NA	NA	TRBJ1-1	TRBV18	TGTGCCAGCTCACCCCAATCGCTTGGTGGGCCGAGGAACACTGAAGCTTTCTTT	CASSPQSLGGPRNTEAFF
NA	once	TRBJ1-1	TRBV15	TGTGCCACCAGCAGAGACCGACTGGGAGCTTTCTTT	CATSRDRLGAFF
TRBD1	NA	TRBJ2-3	TRBV18	TGTGCCAGCTCACTCATGACAGGGACCACAGATACGCAGTATTTT	CASSLMTGTTDTQYF
TRBD2	NA	TRBJ2-1	TRBV7-3	TGTGCCAGCAGCTCTACTAGCGGGGGGCTTCTCGGTGAGCAGTTCTTC	CASSSTSGGLLGEQFF
NA	few	TRBJ1-4	TRBV6-6	TGTGCCAGCAGTTACTCTACAGGAGGGGAAAAACTGTTTTTT	CASSYSTGGEKLFF
NA	few	TRBJ1-4	TRBV5-1	TGCGCCAGCAGCGTACGAGGGGGAGAAAAACTGTTTTTT	CASSVRGGEKLFF
TRBD1	NA	TRBJ1-5	TRBV10-3	TGTGCCATCAGTGGTTCAGGGGGGACTCAGCCCCAGCATTTT	CAISGSGGTQPQHF
NA	NA	TRBJ2-2	TRBV5-4	TGTGCCAGCAGCTCTGGAGGGACTAACACCGGGGAGCTGTTTTTT	CASSSGGTNTGELFF
TRBD1	NA	TRBJ1-5	TRBV27	TGTGCCAGCAGCCGTGACAGGGCCAGCAATCAGCCCCAGCATTTT	CASSRDRASNQPQHF
NA	NA	TRBJ2-5	TRBV19	TGTGCCAGTAGTGGGCTCCTGAGTGGAGAGACCCAGTACTTC	CASSGLLSGETQYF
TRBD1	NA	TRBJ1-2	TRBV29-1	TGCAGCGTTGAGGGTACGGACAGGGTTGCCTATGGCTACACCTTC	CSVEGTDRVAYGYTF
TRBD1	NA	TRBJ2-2	TRBV7-8	TGTGCCAGCAGCCCCAGACAGGGAGTTGCCGGGGAGCTGTTTTTT	CASSPRQGVAGELFF
TRBD2	once	TRBJ2-2	TRBV25-1	TGTGCCAGCAGTGAATATTGGGGGGGAAAGGGGACCGGGGAGCTGTTTTTT	CASSEYWGGKGTGELFF
TRBD2	NA	TRBJ2-1	TRBV14	TGTGCCAGCAGCCCGGGGACTAGCGGGGGGCGTGAGCAGTTCTTC	CASSPGTSGGREQFF
TRBD2	NA	TRBJ2-3	TRBV5-4	TGTGCCAGCAGCCGGAGGGCCCGGGGGGGTAGCACAGATACGCAGTATTTT	CASSRRARGGSTDTQYF
NA	once	TRBJ1-2	TRBV2	TGTGCCGGAGCAGTTGAGGGAGTCTCCTATGGCTACACCTTC	CAGAVEGVSYGYTF
NA	NA	TRBJ1-4	TRBV5-8	TGTGCCAGCAGCCAACAGGGTATAACTAATGAAAAACTGTTTTTT	CASSQQGITNEKLFF
NA	NA	TRBJ1-2	TRBV2	TGTGCCAGCAACCCTCAGGAGGGGAGGACTAACTATGGCTACACCTTC	CASNPQEGRTNYGYTF
TRBD2	NA	TRBJ2-7	TRBV7-2	TGTGCCAGCAGCTTAGGGGGTGGACTAGGCGAGCAGTACTTC	CASSLGGGLGEQYF
NA	NA	TRBJ1-2	TRBV12-3/TRBV12-4	TGTGCCAGCAGACCGGGACAAAACTATGGCTACACCTTC	CASRPGQNYGYTF
TRBD2	NA	TRBJ2-2	TRBV4-2	TGTGCCAGCAGCCAAGATACCGGGAGGGCCGCCGGGGAGCTGTTTTTT	CASSQDTGRAAGELFF
TRBD2	NA	TRBJ2-7	TRBV18	TGTGCCAGCTCACGCCAGCGGGAGGGGGCCTACGAGCAGTACTTC	CASSRQREGAYEQYF
NA	NA	TRBJ1-5	TRBV7-8	TGTGCCAGCAGCTTAGCCCCTGGCCGACTGAATAGCAATCAGCCCCAGCATTTT	CASSLAPGRLNSNQPQHF
TRBD2	few	TRBJ2-3	TRBV6-4	TGTGCCAGCAGTGACTCCGTCCTAGCGGGAGTCACAGATACGCAGTATTTT	CASSDSVLAGVTDTQYF
NA	NA	TRBJ2-3	TRBV9	TGTGCCAGCAGCGTAGGAACGGTAGATACGCAGTATTTT	CASSVGTVDTQYF
TRBD2	NA	TRBJ2-1	TRBV19	TGTGCCAGTAGTATTTCCGGCGGGGGGGCCTACAATGAGCAGTTCTTC	CASSISGGGAYNEQFF
TRBD1	NA	TRBJ1-2	TRBV3-1/TRBV3-2	TGTGCCAGCAGCCAAAGGGGCAGGGGGATCTATGGCTACACCTTC	CASSQRGRGIYGYTF
NA	NA	TRBJ1-2	TRBV19	TGTGCCAGTAGTTCGACAGCCAATTCCTATGGCTACACCTTC	CASSSTANSYGYTF
TRBD1	NA	TRBJ1-3	TRBV4-1	TGCGCCAGCAGCCAGGGGTGGGGACAGCAGGACACCATATATTTT	CASSQGWGQQDTIYF
NA	NA	TRBJ1-4	TRBV30	TGTGCCTGGAGCGGAAGCGGGGCAGGGGTTAATGAAAAACTGTTTTTT	CAWSGSGAGVNEKLFF
NA	NA	TRBJ2-7	TRBV12-3/TRBV12-4	TGTGCCAGCAGCCTAACAGGTGCCGCTGAATTC	CASSLTGAAEF
NA	NA	TRBJ1-6	TRBV21-1	TGTGCCAGCAGCATGAGGGATGGACAGACAATTACCTATAATTCACCCCTCCACTTT	CASSMRDGQTITYNSPLHF
NA	NA	TRBJ1-4	TRBV27	TGTGCCAGCAGCCTTCGGCGATCAGGGGCGCCTGAAAAACTGTTTTTT	CASSLRRSGAPEKLFF